This T cell receptor (beta chain) emerged from a study of Ad26.COV2.S vaccination and SARS-CoV-2 variants (dated by TCRdb to about 2021). In terms of the full investigation: Donors in the vaccine arm were drawn from COV1001, a multicentre, randomized, double-blind, placebo-controlled phase I-IIa trial testing Ad26.COV2.S in healthy adults. Ad26.COV2.S was administered intramuscularly at a dose of 5x10^10 or 1x10^11 viral particles, either as one shot or as two shots given 56 days apart. TCRbeta repertoire sequencing was used to assess the specificity and breadth of SARS-CoV-2-reactive T cell receptors after Ad26.COV2.S vaccination. The TCR-sequenced set comprised about 32 samples: around 20 Ad26.COV2.S vaccine recipients, 5 placebo recipients and 8 SARS-CoV-2 convalescent individuals. Trial participants were randomized into five groups of five, in which low-dose or high-dose Ad26.COV2.S was given once or twice, or placebo was given on both occasions. Investigators remained blinded to trial group allocation during experiments and outcome assessment. Points the paper makes about the study in general: Compared with placebo recipients, Ad26.COV2.S recipients showed higher spike-specific TCR breadth (P = 0.0014). Non-spike TCR breadth was comparable between vaccine and placebo recipients, consistent with the vaccine containing only spike. After vaccination, substantial breadth of spike-specific CD8+ and CD4+ T cell responses was reported. According to the authors, total T cell responses may have been underestimated by the TCR breadth and depth analyses. Comparing responses between vaccine doses or regimens was not something the study was powered to do.

Compared with germline, V lacks 0 bases and J lacks 2 bases; bases without a gene match: 5. From the cysteine up to the phenylalanine, the CDR3 has a length of 16 residues. Solely the CDR3 DNA is kept, with 48 bases framed from the first base. The germline V gene yields SGHRS for CDR1 and YFSETQ for CDR2. The immunoSEQ Assay was used to sequence TCRbeta CDR3 regions. After extraction, genomic DNA underwent amplification by bias-controlled multiplex PCR, followed by high-throughput sequencing. As for the authors' bioinformatics: To quantify the absolute abundance of each unique TCRbeta CDR3 region, sequences were collapsed and filtered. T cell fraction was estimated by normalizing TCRbeta template counts to usable DNA, which was measured by amplifying reference genes present in all nucleated cells. Repertoire TCRs were annotated as SARS-CoV-2-specific when V gene, CDR3 amino acid sequence and J gene were exactly matched to a known reactive TCR set. The reference SARS-CoV-2 TCR set came from MIRA and was filtered for enrichment in COVID-19-positive ImmuneCODE repertoires, removing public or cross-reactive TCRs. Based on the MIRA antigens, annotated TCRs were further analysed at the level of specific ORF or position within ORF. Breadth was defined as annotated unique rearrangements over total unique productive rearrangements; depth was the summed frequency of those rearrangements. Two-sided Wilcoxon rank-sum tests were applied when comparing TCR breadth between groups. The source is immuneACCESS, and TCRdb retained only in-frame sequences with V and J called. Part of the clones is not carried over; for the studies checked, unresolved V genes explain less than half of this, and the remainder is unexplained. V and J calls and clone size follow that table, whereas D and trimming were derived from the DNA. Recorded for this sample are fewer than 900,000 clones; roughly 90% of them occurred a single time. In total, the top ten clones hold roughly 1.5% of the sample.

Read against the paper, the sample's treatment or condition label means: some 20 received Ad26.COV2.S at low or high dose, single or two shots; 5 received placebo; per-sample allocation not given. Repertoires of vaccine and placebo recipients were sequenced from samples collected on day 63 after the first injection. Cohort 1b enrolled about two dozen adults aged 18-55 years at a single site in Boston, USA, between 29 July and 7 August 2020. As a vaccine, Ad26.COV2.S was a replication-incompetent adenovirus type 26 vector that expressed a prefusion-stabilized SARS-CoV-2 spike protein derived from the original Wuhan strain. Turning to this clone: Its antigen remains unidentified. No qualities accompany the bases; no much larger clone lies one base away.

The rearranged segments are TRBV5-1 and TRBJ2-1, and TRBD2 matches 7 of the central bases. The material was peripheral blood, obtained in a trial of Ad26.COV2.S vaccine versus placebo. This receptor was identified in a person aged 18 to 65 who received the Ad26.COV2.S COVID-19 vaccine or a placebo. The bases are TGCGCCAGCAGCTTGGTCGGGGGGATCCCCTACAATGAGCAGTTCTTC. Protein translation: CASSLVGGIPYNEQFF.